The T cell receptor beta chain described here comes from a study of T-cell memory formation after mild COVID-19. Notes on the study in general: Second-wave clones peaking on day 37 lacked confirmed SARS-CoV-2 specificity. Those CD4+ clones that contracted were mainly in CM and EM (CD8+ ones in EMRA). The appearance of some responding clones in pre-infection memory suggested that cross-reactive memory joined. CD4/CD8 balance characterized clones contracting day 15 to 85, and CD4+ skew characterized later expanders.

As concerns this clonotype: Its specificity is not known.

TCRdb re-called the 5' RACE reads through MiXCR, storing one row per CDR3 protein. Of 450,000 to 650,000 distinct CDR3 sequences in the sample, over 20% were seen once. Germline CDR1 reads MRHNA; CDR2 reads SNTAGT. This CDR3 has 13 amino acids. V shed 4 bases and J shed 4 bases, with 10 bases lying between them. Sequencing was performed on PBMCs or a T cell subset sorted from them (not recorded which). The V and J genes are TRBV6-4 and TRBJ2-5, with D tentatively TRBD1 (6 bases). The receptor comes from an adult woman who had mild COVID-19 (a few samples of this study predate the infection). Cell type and time point are not known. DNA for the CDR3: TGTGCCAGCAGTGTGGGGGCGAGAGAGACCCAGTACTTC. Its protein is CASSVGARETQYF.